The clone carrying this T cell receptor (beta chain) has at least ten counts. The antigen is unknown. Trimming took 6 bases from V and 6 from J, leaving 9 bases between them. Germline V lookup: CDR1 DFQATT, CDR2 SNEGSKA (reference sequence). The CDR3 is 10 amino acids. This sample was taken from a study of T cells in Graves' hyperthyroidism and ophthalmopathy. For the study at large: Before any treatment, at initial diagnosis, peripheral blood was collected.

Researchers amplified the TCR beta CDR3 regions from RNA transcripts. HTBI primers were used for first-round RT-PCR of the TCR CDR3. One entry per CDR3 protein, called by TCRdb with MiXCR from the multiplex PCR reads. Here the sample spans 250,000 to 350,000 distinct CDR3 sequences, 16% being singletons. On the basis of clinical symptoms, serum thyroxine and TRAb, thyroid ultrasound and orbital computed tomography, diagnoses were made. The authors obtained PBMCs from over 8.5 ml of fresh peripheral blood. Study-level points and caveats: Most thyroid clonotypes expanded above 0.001 appeared in blood too.

Sequencing used blood. This TCR derives from a young man with Graves' hyperthyroidism. This chain connects TRBV20-1 to TRBJ2-7; no definite D call. CDR3 protein: CSAVGSEQYF. The CDR3 bases are TGCAGTGCGGTTGGTAGCGAGCAGTACTTC.